Listed below are T cell receptor beta chains from one sample, sequenced in a study of blood T cell repertoires in COVID-19. Repertoires were generated with immunoSEQ multiplex PCR, while TCRdb's copy carries only in-frame clones and drops some. The table records about 30,000 clones, roughly 85% of them present only once. The sequencing sample was made of peripheral blood. Every receptor here comes from an elderly man with active COVID-19. CDR3s include the opening cysteine and the closing phenylalanine or tryptophan. A D gene is named only where the DNA matches it firmly. Size is omitted from some rows. Given values are once, few, many or a class for expanded clones.

j_call d_call clone_size v_call cdr3_aa cdr3_nt
TRBJ2-6 - once TRBV28 CASSRASGANVLTF TGTGCCAGCAGTCGAGCCTCCGGGGCCAACGTCCTGACTTTC
TRBJ1-4 - - TRBV18 CASSPISTTNEKLFF TGTGCCAGCTCACCGATTAGTACAACTAATGAAAAACTGTTTTTT
TRBJ1-3 - - TRBV6-5 CAIKSGSDLENTIYF TGTGCCATCAAGTCTGGGTCAGACTTGGAAAACACCATATATTTT
TRBJ1-1 - - TRBV28 CASSPRGGWGTEAFF TGTGCCAGCAGTCCCCGGGGAGGGTGGGGCACTGAAGCTTTCTTT
TRBJ2-5 - - TRBV28 CASRPGYETQYF TGTGCCAGCAGACCAGGGTATGAGACCCAGTACTTC
TRBJ1-2 TRBD1 once TRBV4-2 CASSQVMQSGTGRGYTF TGTGCCAGCAGCCAAGTTATGCAAAGCGGGACAGGGAGAGGCTACACCTTC
TRBJ1-6 - few TRBV5-1 CASSLYSNSPLHF TGCGCCAGCAGCTTGTACAGTAATTCACCCCTCCACTTT
TRBJ2-7 TRBD2 - TRBV27 CASSPPPGLAVEQYF TGTGCCAGCAGTCCCCCTCCGGGACTAGCGGTGGAGCAGTACTTC
TRBJ1-2 - - TRBV12-3/TRBV12-4 CASSSGNYGYTF TGTGCCAGCAGTTCAGGAAACTATGGCTACACCTTC
TRBJ1-5 - - TRBV19 CASSIAMTASSNQPQHF TGTGCCAGTAGTATTGCGATGACAGCGTCGAGCAATCAGCCCCAGCATTTT
TRBJ2-3 TRBD1 - TRBV6-4 CASSPDRGPFSSTDTQYF TGTGCCAGCAGTCCGGACAGGGGGCCCTTTTCTAGCACAGATACGCAGTATTTT